This T cell receptor (beta chain) was identified during a study of OX40 agonist ivuxolimab in advanced cancers. V was cut by 0 bases and J by 5 bases, with 12 bases left in between. This CDR3 has 15 residues. The germline V gene encodes CDR1 SEHNR and CDR2 FQNEAQ (reference sequence). Assay: immunoSEQ multiplex PCR; the TCRdb copy retains only in-frame clones and omits some. The data contain roughly 71,000 clones, around 85% of them singletons. Notes on the study in general: By week 6 at 0.1 to 3.0 mg/kg, blood CD4+ and CD8+ T cells had expanded clonally.

As for this clone: Its specificity is unknown.

Source: CD4+ or CD8+ T cells sorted from blood, taken in a trial of the OX40 agonist ivuxolimab. The chain carries TRBV7-9 and TRBJ2-3; a possible D gene is TRBD2 (5 bases). The receptor was isolated from an adult with an advanced solid tumor such as melanoma, head and neck, liver or kidney cancer. The CDR3 region has the DNA TGTGCCAGCAGCTTAGCGGGGTTCGGGGAAGATACGCAGTATTTT. Translation gives CASSLAGFGEDTQYF.